Included here is one TCR beta chain sequence, with context. This sample is drawn from a study of blood T cell repertoires in COVID-19. This CDR3 has 13 residues. The V gene lost 1 base and the J gene lost 6 bases, with 10 bases spanning the gap. Germline values: CDR1 SGHNT, CDR2 YENEEA. Only in-frame clones appear in the TCRdb table, and some are missing; sequencing was by immunoSEQ multiplex PCR. The table lists 150,000 to 200,000 clones, roughly 85% of them singletons, with 5% to 6% in the top ten. The chain combines TRBV11-3 with TRBJ2-7; D unresolved. The sequencing sample was made of peripheral blood. This TCR came from a human donor in a cohort sampled during active COVID-19. DNA for the CDR3: TGTGCCAGCAGCTTAGCTAGATTGGCCGAGCAGTACTTC. Encoded protein: CASSLARLAEQYF.